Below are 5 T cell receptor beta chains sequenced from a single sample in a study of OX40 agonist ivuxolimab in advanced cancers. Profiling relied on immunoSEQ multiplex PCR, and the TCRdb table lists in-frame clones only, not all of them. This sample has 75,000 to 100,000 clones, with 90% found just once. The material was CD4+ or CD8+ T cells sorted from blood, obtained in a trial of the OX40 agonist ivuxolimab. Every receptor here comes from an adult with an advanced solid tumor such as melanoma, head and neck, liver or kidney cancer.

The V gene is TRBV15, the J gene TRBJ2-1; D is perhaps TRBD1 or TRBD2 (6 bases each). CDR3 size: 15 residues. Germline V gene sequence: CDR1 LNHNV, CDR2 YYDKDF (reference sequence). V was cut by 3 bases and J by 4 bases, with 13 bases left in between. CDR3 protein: CATSSGGTLYNEQFF. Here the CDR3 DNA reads TGTGCCACCAGCAGTGGCGGGACACTATACAATGAGCAGTTCTTC.

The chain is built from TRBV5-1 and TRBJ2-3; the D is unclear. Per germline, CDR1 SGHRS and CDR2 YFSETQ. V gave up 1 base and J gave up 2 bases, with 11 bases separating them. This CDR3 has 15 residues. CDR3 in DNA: TGCGCCAGCAGCTTGCAGGCGGCGTCCACAGATACGCAGTATTTT. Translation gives CASSLQAASTDTQYF.

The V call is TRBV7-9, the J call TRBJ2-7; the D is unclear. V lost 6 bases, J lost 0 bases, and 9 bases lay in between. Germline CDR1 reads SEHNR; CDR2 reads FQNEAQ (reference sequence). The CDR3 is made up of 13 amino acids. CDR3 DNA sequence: TGTGCCAGCAGGAAAAGGACCTCCTACGAGCAGTACTTC. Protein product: CASRKRTSYEQYF.

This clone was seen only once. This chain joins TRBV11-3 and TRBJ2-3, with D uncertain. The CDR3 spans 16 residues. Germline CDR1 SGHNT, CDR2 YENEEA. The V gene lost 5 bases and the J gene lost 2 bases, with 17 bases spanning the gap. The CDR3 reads CASSMTPGKLTDTQYF. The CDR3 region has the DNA TGTGCCAGCAGCATGACTCCTGGAAAACTCACAGATACGCAGTATTTT.

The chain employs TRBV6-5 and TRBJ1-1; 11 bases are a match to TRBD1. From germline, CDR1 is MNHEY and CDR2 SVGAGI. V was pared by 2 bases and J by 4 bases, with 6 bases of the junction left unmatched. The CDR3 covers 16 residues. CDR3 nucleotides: TGTGCCAGCAGTTACGTTCGGGACAGGGGGGTCACTGAAGCTTTCTTT. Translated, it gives CASSYVRDRGVTEAFF.